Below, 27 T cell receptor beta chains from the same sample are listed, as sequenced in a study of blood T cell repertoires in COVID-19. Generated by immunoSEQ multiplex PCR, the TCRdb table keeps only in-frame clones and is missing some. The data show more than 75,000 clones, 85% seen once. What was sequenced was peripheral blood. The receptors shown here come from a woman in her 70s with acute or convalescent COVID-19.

The CDR3 DNA follows: TGCAGCGTTGTTGCTTCTGACAGTATCTATGGCTACACCTTC. As protein: CSVVASDSIYGYTF. The chain joins TRBV29-1 to TRBJ1-2, with D perhaps matching TRBD1 (5 bases). Trimming left V 4 bases short and J 4 bases short, with 16 bases between. CDR1 is SQVTM, CDR2 ANQGSEA, per germline. CDR3 length: 14 amino acids.

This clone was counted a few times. The CDR3 DNA follows: TGCGCCAGCAGCCACGGTGGGGCACTCCAAGAGACCCAGTACTTC. It translates to CASSHGGALQETQYF. The chain combines TRBV4-1 with TRBJ2-5; TRBD1 might be the D (5 bases). The CDR3 loop spans 15 amino acids. Looked up from germline, CDR1 is MGHRA and CDR2 is YSYEKL. V was pared by 3 bases and J by 1 base, with 12 bases between.

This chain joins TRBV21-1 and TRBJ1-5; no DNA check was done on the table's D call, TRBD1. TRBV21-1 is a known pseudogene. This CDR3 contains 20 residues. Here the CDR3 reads CASSKVEPLDRERGNQPQHF. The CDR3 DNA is TGTGCCAGCAGCAAAGTCGAACCCCTCGACAGGGAGAGGGGCAATCAGCCCCAGCATTTT.

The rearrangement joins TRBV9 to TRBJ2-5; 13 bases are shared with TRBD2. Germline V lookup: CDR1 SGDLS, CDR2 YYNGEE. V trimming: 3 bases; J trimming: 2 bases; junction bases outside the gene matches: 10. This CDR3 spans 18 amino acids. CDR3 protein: CASSAHPLAGGLQETQYF. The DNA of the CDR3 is TGTGCCAGCAGCGCCCACCCACTAGCGGGGGGGTTACAAGAGACCCAGTACTTC.

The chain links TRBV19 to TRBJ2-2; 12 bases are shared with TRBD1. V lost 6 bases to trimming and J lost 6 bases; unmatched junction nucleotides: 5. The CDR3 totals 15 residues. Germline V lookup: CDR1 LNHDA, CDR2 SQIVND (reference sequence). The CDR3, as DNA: TGTGCCAGTAGACCGGGACAGGGGGCAGCCGGGGAGCTGTTTTTT. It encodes CASRPGQGAAGELFF.

This chain's CDR3 is CASSKRGGKLSEAFF. In DNA form, the CDR3 reads TGTGCCAGCAGCAAGAGGGGGGGGAAGTTAAGTGAAGCTTTCTTT. The V gene is TRBV3-1 (or the pseudogene TRBV3-2), the J gene TRBJ1-1; D is possibly TRBD1 (6 bases). CDR1 is LGHDT, CDR2 YNNKEL, per germline (reference sequence). The V end lost 5 bases, the J end lost 7 bases, and 20 bases lay between the germline ends. This CDR3 is 15 amino acids long.

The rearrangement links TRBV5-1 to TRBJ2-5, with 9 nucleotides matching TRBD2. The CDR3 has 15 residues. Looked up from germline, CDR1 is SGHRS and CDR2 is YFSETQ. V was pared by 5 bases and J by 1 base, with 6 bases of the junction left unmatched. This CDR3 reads CASSWSGGPQETQYF. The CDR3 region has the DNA TGCGCCAGCAGTTGGAGCGGGGGGCCCCAAGAGACCCAGTACTTC.

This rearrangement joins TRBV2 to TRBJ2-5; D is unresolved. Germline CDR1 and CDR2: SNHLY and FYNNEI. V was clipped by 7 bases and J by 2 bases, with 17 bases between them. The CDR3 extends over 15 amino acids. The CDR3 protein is CASTPLSARQETQYF. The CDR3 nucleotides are TGTGCCAGCACCCCCCTTTCGGCTAGGCAAGAGACCCAGTACTTC.

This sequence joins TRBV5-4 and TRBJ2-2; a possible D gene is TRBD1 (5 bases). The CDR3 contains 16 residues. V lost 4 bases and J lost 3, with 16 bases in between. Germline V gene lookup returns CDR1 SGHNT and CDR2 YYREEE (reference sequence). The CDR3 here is CASSRLQDSYTGELFF. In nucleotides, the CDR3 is TGTGCCAGCAGCCGATTGCAAGACAGCTACACCGGGGAGCTGTTTTTT.

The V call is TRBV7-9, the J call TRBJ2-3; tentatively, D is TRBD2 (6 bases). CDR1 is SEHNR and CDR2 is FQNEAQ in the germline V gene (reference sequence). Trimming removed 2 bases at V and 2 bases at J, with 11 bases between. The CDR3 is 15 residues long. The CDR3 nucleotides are TGTGCCAGCAGCTTAAGGGCGGGGCTCACAGATACGCAGTATTTT. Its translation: CASSLRAGLTDTQYF. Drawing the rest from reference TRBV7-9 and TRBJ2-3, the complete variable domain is DTGVSQNPRHKITKRGQNVTFRCDPISEHNRLYWYRQTLGQGPEFLTYFQNEAQLEKSRLLSDRFSAERPKGSFSTLEIQRTEQGDSAMYLCASSLRAGLTDTQYFGPGTRLTVL.

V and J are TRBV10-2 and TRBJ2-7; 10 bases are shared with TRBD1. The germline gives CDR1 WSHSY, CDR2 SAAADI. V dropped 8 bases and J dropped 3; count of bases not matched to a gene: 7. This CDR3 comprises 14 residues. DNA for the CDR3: TGCGCCAGCGTACCGGGACAGGGGAACTACGAGCAGTACGTC. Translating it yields CASVPGQGNYEQYV.

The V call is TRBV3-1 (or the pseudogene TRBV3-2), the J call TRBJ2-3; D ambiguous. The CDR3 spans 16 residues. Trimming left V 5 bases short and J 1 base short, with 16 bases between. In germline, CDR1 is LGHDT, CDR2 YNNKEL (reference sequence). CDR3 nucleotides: TGTGCCAGCAGCAAAGGAACCGGTTCGGGCACAGATACGCAGTATTTT. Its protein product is CASSKGTGSGTDTQYF.

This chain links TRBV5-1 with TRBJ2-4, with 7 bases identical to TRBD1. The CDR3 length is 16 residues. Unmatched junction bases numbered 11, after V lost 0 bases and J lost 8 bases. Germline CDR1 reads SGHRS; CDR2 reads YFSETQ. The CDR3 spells CASSLDPTGSSDIQYF. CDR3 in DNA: TGCGCCAGCAGCTTGGACCCGACAGGGTCTTCGGACATTCAGTACTTC.

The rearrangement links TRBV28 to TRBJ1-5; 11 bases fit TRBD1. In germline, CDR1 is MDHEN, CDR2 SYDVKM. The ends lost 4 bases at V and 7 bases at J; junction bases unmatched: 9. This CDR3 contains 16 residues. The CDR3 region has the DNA TGTGCCAGCAGTTCCCCGGGACAGGGGGGAAAACAGCCCCAGCATTTT. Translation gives CASSSPGQGGKQPQHF.

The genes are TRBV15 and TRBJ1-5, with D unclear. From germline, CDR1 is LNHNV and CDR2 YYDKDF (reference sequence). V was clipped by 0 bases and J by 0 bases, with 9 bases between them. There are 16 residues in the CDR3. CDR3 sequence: CATSRDLAGSNQPQHF. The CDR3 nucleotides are TGTGCCACCAGCAGAGATTTGGCAGGTAGCAATCAGCCCCAGCATTTT.

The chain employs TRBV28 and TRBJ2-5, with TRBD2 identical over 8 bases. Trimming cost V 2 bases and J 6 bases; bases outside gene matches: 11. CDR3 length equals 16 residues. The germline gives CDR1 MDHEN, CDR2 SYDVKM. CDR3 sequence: CASSLPQSGGFKTQYF. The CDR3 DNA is TGTGCCAGCAGTTTACCTCAGTCGGGAGGGTTCAAGACCCAGTACTTC.

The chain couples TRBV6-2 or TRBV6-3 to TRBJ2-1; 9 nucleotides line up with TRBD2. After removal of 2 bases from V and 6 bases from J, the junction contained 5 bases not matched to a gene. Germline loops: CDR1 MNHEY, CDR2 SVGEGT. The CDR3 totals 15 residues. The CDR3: CASSYAGGPGNEQFF. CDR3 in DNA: TGTGCCAGCAGTTACGCGGGAGGGCCAGGCAATGAGCAGTTCTTC.

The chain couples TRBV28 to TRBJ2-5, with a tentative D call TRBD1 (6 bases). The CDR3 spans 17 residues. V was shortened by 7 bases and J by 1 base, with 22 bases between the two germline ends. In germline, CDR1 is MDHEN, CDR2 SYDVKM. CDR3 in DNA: TGTGCCAGCACGACCCACCAAAAACCGGACAGCCAAGAGACCCAGTACTTC. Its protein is CASTTHQKPDSQETQYF.

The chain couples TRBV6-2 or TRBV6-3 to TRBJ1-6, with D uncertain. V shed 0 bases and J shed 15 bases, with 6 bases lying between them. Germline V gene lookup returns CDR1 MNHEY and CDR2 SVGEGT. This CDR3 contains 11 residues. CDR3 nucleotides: TGTGCCAGCAGTTACTCAGGGAGCCTCCACTTT. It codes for CASSYSGSLHF.

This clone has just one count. The chain's CDR3 is CASSLDRGNQPQHF. The CDR3 nucleotides are TGCGCCAGCAGCCTCGACAGGGGCAATCAGCCCCAGCATTTT. This chain connects TRBV4-3 to TRBJ1-5; 7 nucleotides match TRBD1. CDR1 is LGHNA, CDR2 YSLEER, per germline. The CDR3 contains 14 residues. V dropped 4 bases and J dropped 2; count of bases not matched to a gene: 2.

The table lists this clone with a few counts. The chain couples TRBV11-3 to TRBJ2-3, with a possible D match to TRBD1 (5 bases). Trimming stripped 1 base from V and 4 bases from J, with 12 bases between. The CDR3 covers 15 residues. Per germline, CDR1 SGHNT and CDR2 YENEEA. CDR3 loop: CASSLGLRGADTQYF. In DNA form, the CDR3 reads TGTGCCAGCAGCTTAGGTTTAAGGGGCGCAGATACGCAGTATTTT. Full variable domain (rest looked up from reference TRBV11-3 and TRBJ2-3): EAGVVQSPRYKIIEKKQPVAFWCNPISGHNTLYWYLQNLGQGPELLIRYENEEAVDDSQLPKDRFSAERLKGVDSTLKIQPAELGDSAVYLCASSLGLRGADTQYFGPGTRLTVL.

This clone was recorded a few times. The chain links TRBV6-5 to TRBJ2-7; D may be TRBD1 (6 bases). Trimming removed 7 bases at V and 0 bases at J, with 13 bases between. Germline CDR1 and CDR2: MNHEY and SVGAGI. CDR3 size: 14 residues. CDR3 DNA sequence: TGTGCCAGCATCAGGGGCGACCCCTCCTACGAGCAGTACGTC. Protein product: CASIRGDPSYEQYV.

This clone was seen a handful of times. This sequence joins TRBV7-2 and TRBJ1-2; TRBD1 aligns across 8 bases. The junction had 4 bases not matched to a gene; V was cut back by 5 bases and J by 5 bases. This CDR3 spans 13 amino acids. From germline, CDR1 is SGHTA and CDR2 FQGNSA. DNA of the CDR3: TGTGCCAGCAGCACCGGGACAGGATATGGCTACACCTTC. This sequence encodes CASSTGTGYGYTF.

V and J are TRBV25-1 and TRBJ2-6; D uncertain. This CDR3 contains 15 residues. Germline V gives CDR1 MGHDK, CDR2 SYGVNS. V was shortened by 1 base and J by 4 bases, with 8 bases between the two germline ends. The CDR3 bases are TGTGCCAGCAGTGAATCCGTCAGGGGGGCCAACGTCCTGACTTTC. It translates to CASSESVRGANVLTF. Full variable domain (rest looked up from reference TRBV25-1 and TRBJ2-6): EADIYQTPRYLVIGTGKKITLECSQTMGHDKMYWYQQDPGMELHLIHYSYGVNSTEKGDLSSESTVSRIRTEHFPLTLESARPSHTSQYLCASSESVRGANVLTFGAGSRLTVL.

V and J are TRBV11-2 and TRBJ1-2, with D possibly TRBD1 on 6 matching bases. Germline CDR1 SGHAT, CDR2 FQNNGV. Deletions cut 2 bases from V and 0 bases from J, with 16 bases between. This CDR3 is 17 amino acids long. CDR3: CASSLSGQLTTNYGYTF. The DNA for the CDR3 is TGTGCCAGCAGCTTATCCGGACAGCTAACCACTAACTATGGCTACACCTTC.

DNA of the CDR3: TGTGCCACCAGATCCGTTCGCGGGAGGGGCAACACCGGGGAGCTGTTTTTT. Translating gives CATRSVRGRGNTGELFF. The rearrangement joins TRBV15 to TRBJ2-2; 9 nucleotides match TRBD2. The CDR3 covers 17 residues. In germline, CDR1 is LNHNV, CDR2 YYDKDF (reference sequence). After removal of 6 bases from V and 2 bases from J, the junction contained 10 bases not matched to a gene. Using reference TRBV15 and TRBJ2-2 for the parts outside the CDR3, the full variable domain is DAMVIQNPRYQVTQFGKPVTLSCSQTLNHNVMYWYQQKSSQAPKLLFHYYDKDFNNEADTPDNFQSRRPNTSFCFLDIRSPGLGDTAMYLCATRSVRGRGNTGELFFGEGSRLTVL.

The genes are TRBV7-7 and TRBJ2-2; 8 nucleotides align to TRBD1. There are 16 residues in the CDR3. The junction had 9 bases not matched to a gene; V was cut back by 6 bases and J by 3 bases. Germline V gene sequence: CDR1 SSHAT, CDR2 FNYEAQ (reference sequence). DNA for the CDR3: TGTGCCAGCAGATTCAGGGGGCGCCGGGACACCGGGGAGCTGTTTTTT. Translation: CASRFRGRRDTGELFF.